This record covers a single T cell receptor beta chain. Its antigen is still unknown. This sample was included in a study of cytomegalovirus exposure and HLA in healthy donors. Study-level information: Approximately 77 million unique TCRs from HLA-typed donors were held in an early release of data. Notes on the study in general: Later, an analysis showed that TCR beta chains associated with HLA were more clonally expanded than others that were equally common.

Germline values: CDR1 MNHNS, CDR2 SASEGT. V was trimmed by 1 base and J by 2 bases, leaving 17 bases between them. The CDR3 length is 17 residues. Use of 60 Vbeta and 13 Jbeta primers characterized the PCR. Authors' analysis steps: In a later analysis, about 9.9 million of approximately 80 million unique beta chains occurred in at least two donors. The protocol was immunoSEQ multiplex PCR, while the TCRdb copy is restricted to in-frame clones and leaves out a portion. V and J calls and clone size are as listed in that table; D and trimming were resolved from the DNA. The data hold about 220,000 clones, with less than 85% observed a single time.

This sequence was found in a man in his late teens or twenties in good health and CMV-seronegative. The sample consisted of PBMCs. The chain couples TRBV6-1 to TRBJ2-5; weak D call: TRBD2 (6 bases). In nucleotides, the CDR3 is TGTGCCAGCAGTGAAGGTTTAGGGACGGGGGTTCAAGAGACCCAGTACTTC. This gives the protein CASSEGLGTGVQETQYF.